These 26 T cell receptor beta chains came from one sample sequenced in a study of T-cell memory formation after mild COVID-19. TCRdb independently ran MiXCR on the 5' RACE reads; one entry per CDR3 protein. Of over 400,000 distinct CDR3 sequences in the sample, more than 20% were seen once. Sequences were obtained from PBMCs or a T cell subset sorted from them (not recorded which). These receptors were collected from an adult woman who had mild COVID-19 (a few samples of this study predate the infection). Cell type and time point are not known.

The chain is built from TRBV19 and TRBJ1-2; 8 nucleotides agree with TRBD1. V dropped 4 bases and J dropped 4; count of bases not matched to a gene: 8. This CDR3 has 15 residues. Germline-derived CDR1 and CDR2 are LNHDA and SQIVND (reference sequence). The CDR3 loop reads CASSKSQGASYGYTF. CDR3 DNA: TGTGCCAGTAGTAAGAGTCAGGGGGCGAGCTATGGCTACACCTTC.

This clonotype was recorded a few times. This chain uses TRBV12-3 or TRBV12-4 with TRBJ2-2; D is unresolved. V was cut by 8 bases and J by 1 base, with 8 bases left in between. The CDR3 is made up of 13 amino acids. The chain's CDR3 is CASRRLNTGELFF. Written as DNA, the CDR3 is TGTGCCAGCCGGCGATTGAACACCGGGGAGCTGTTTTTT.

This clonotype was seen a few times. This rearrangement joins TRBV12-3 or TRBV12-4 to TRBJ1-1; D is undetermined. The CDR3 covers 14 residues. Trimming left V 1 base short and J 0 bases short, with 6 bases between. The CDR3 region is CASSLGAMNTEAFF. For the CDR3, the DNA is TGTGCCAGCAGTTTAGGGGCCATGAACACTGAAGCTTTCTTT.

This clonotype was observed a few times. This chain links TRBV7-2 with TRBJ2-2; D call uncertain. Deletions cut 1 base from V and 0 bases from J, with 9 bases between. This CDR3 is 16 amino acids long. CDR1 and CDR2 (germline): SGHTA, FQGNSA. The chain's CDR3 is CASSLVPGSNTGELFF. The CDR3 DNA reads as TGTGCCAGCAGCTTAGTTCCAGGTTCGAACACCGGGGAGCTGTTTTTT.

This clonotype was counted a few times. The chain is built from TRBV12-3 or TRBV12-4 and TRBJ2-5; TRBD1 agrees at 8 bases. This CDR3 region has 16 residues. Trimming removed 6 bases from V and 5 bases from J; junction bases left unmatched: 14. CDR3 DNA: TGTGCCAGCAGGGAGTTGGGGGCAGGGGGCAGGGAGACCCAGTACTTC. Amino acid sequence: CASRELGAGGRETQYF.

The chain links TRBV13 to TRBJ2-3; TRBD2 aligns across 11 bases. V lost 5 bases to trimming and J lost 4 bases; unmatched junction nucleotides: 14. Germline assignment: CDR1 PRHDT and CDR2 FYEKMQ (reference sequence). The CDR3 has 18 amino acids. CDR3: CASSRGLADPLRADTQYF. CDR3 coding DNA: TGTGCCAGCAGCCGGGGACTAGCGGATCCCCTCCGGGCAGATACGCAGTATTTT.

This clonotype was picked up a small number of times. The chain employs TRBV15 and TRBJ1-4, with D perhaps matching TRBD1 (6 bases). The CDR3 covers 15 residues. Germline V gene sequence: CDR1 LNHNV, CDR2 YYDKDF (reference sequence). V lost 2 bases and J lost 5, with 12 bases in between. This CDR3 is CATSRQGISNEKLFF. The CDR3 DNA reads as TGTGCCACCAGCAGACAGGGGATATCGAATGAAAAACTGTTTTTT.

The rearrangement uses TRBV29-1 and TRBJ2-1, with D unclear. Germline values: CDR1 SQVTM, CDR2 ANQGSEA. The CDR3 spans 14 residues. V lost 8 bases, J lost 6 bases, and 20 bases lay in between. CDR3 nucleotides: TGCAGCTGGGGTGACTTATCGACTGTCAATGAGCAGTTCTTC. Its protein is CSWGDLSTVNEQFF.

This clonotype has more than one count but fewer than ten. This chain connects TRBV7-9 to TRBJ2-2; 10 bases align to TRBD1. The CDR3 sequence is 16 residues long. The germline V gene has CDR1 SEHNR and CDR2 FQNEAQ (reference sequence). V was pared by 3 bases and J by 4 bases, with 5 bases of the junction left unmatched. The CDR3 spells CASSFPGQGSTGELFF. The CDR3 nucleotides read TGTGCCAGCAGCTTCCCGGGACAGGGGTCCACCGGGGAGCTGTTTTTT.

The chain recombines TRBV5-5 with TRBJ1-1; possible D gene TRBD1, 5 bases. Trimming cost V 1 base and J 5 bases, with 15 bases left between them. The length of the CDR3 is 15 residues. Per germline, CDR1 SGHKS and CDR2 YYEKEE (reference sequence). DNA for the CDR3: TGTGCCAGCAGCTTGTCTCTCGGGGGAGGGACTGAAGCTTTCTTT. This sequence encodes CASSLSLGGGTEAFF.

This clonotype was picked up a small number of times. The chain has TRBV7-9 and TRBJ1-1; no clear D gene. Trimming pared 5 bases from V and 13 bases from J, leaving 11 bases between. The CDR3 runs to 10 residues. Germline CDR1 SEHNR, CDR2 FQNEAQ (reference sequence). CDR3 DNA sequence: TGTGCCAGCAGCCTGGAGGTCGTTTTCTTT. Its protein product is CASSLEVVFF.

The CDR3, as DNA: TGTGCCAGCAGCCCCTTTCCTGGCTACGAGCAGTACTTC. This encodes CASSPFPGYEQYF. The chain recombines TRBV5-4 with TRBJ2-7, with D unresolved. V was trimmed by 4 bases and J by 3 bases, leaving 11 bases between them. The CDR3 runs to 13 residues. Germline V lookup: CDR1 SGHNT, CDR2 YYREEE (reference sequence).

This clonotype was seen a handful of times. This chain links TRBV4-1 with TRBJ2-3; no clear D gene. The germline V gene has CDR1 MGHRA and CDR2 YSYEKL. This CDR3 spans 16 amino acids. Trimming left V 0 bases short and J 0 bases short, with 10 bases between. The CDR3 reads CASSQDPRHSTDTQYF. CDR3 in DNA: TGCGCCAGCAGCCAAGATCCACGCCATAGCACAGATACGCAGTATTTT.

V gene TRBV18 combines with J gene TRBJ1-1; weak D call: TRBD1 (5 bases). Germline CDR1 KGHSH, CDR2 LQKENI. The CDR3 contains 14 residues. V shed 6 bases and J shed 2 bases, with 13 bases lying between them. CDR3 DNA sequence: TGTGCCAGCTCCTTCCCGACAGCTAACACTGAAGCTTTCTTT. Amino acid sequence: CASSFPTANTEAFF.

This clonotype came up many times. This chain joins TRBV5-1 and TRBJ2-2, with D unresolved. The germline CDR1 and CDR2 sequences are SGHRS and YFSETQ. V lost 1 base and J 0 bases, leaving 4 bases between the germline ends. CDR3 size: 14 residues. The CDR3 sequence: CASSLWANTGELFF. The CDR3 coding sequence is TGCGCCAGCAGCTTGTGGGCGAACACCGGGGAGCTGTTTTTT.

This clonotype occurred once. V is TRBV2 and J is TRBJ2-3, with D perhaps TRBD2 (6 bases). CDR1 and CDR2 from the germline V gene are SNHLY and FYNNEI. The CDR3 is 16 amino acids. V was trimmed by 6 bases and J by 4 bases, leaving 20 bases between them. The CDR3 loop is CASRPATRTLADTQYF. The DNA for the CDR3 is TGTGCCAGCAGGCCCGCGACTAGAACTTTAGCAGATACGCAGTATTTT.

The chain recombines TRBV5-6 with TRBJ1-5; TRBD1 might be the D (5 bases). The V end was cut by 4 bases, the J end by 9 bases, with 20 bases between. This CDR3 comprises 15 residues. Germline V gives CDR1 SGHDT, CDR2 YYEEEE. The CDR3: CASSRTGTEMRPQHF. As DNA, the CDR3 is TGTGCCAGCAGCAGAACCGGGACCGAGATGCGGCCCCAGCATTTT.

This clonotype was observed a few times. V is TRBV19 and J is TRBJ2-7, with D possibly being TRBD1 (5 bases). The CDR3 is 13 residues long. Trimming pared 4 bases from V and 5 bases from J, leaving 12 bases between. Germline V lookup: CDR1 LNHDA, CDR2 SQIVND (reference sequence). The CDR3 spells CASSTTIRDEQYF. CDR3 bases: TGTGCCAGTAGTACCACCATCAGGGACGAGCAGTACTTC.

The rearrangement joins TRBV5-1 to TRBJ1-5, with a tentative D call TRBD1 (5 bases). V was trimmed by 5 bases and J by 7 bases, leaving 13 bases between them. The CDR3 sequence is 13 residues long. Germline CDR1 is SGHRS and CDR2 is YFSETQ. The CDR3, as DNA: TGCGCCAGCAGGTACGCGGAGGGGCAGCCCCAGCATTTT. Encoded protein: CASRYAEGQPQHF.

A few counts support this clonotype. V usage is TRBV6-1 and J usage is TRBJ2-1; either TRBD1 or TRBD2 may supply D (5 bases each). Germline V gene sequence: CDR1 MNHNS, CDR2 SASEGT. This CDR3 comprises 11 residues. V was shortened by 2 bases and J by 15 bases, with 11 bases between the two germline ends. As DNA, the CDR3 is TGTGCCAGCAGTGAACTCGGGACGTGGTTCTTC. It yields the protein CASSELGTWFF.

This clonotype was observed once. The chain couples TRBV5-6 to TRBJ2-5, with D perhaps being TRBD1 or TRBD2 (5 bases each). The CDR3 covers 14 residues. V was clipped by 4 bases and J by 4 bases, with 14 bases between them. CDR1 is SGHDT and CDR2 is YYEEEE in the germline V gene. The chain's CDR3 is CASSHGAVRETQYF. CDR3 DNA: TGTGCCAGCAGCCACGGGGCGGTGAGAGAGACCCAGTACTTC.

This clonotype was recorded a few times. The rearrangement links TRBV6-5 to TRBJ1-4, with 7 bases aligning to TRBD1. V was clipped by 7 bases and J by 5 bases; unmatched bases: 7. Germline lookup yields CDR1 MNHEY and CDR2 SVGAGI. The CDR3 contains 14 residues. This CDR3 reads CASTNPGQNEKLFF. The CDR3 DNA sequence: TGTGCCAGCACCAACCCGGGACAGAATGAAAAACTGTTTTTT.

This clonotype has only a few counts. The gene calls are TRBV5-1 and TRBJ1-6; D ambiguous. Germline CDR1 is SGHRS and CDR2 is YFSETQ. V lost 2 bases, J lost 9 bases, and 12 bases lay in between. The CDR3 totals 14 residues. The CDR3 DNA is TGCGCCAGCAGCTTTAGGACCGGAGGTTCACCCCTCCACTTT. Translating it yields CASSFRTGGSPLHF.

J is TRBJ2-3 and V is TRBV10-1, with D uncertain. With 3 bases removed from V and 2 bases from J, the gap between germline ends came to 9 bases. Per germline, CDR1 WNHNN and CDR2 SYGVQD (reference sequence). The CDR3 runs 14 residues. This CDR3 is CASSDGGSTDTQYF. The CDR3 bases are TGCGCCAGCAGTGACGGTGGTTCCACAGATACGCAGTATTTT.

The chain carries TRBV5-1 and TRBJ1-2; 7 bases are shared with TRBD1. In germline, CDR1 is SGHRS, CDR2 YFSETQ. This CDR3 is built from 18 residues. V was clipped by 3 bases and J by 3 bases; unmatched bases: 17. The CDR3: CASSSRQGPPKQYYGYTF. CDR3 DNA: TGCGCCAGCAGCTCTAGACAGGGACCCCCCAAACAGTACTATGGCTACACCTTC.

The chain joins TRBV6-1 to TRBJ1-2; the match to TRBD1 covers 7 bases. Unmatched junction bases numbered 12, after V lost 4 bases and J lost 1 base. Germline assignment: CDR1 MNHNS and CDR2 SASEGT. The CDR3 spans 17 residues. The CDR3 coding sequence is TGTGCCAGCAGTGCCAACTCGGGACAGACGCTTAACTATGGCTACACCTTC. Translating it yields CASSANSGQTLNYGYTF.